What follows is one TCR beta chain and its context. Its antigen is still unknown. Per-nucleotide qualities are absent, and no much larger clonotype sits a single base away. The protocol used for the library was the immunoSEQ multiplex PCR assay. Each sample had 80,000 to 100,000 TCR templates assayed by the deep sequencing platform. Genomic DNA extracted from sorted T cells was the material used for TCRbeta CDR3 sequencing. The paper's processing steps were these. The R programming language was used for the clonal analysis of the TCRbeta CDR3 data. Comparing unstimulated samples against CFSE-low samples taken after the reaction was how alloreactive CD4+ and CD8+ clones were defined. Alloreactive CD4+ clones were assigned to regulatory or non-regulatory origin by matching sequences to sorted unstimulated Treg and non-Treg repertoires. Held by TCRdb, this immuneACCESS table contains in-frame sequences only and omits some clones. Under half of the omission traces to an unresolved V gene where checked; the cause of the rest is unknown. The V and J calls and clone size come from that table; D and trimming were worked out from the DNA. In this sample the table shows more than 45,000 clones, over 85% of which occur a single time. The ten largest clones add up to around two fifths of the sample.

TCRbeta CDR3 sequencing was performed on sorted unstimulated T cells and on proliferating T cells recovered from mixed lymphocyte reactions. Fresh whole blood from approximately ten HLA-typed healthy donors was used to isolate PBMCs. This specimen comes from a study of siplizumab effects on memory and regulatory T cells (dated by TCRdb to the late 2010s). Some background on the complete study: The study looked at the effect of siplizumab, an anti-CD2 antibody, on alloreactive T-cell subsets in allogeneic mixed lymphocyte reactions made from human PBMCs.

Study-wide findings and limitations: Siplizumab significantly lowered the cumulative frequency of alloreactive sequences that could be traced to unstimulated CD4+ memory T cells. Whether proliferating Tregs from siplizumab cultures were suppressive was not functionally confirmed. For roughly 75-95% of proliferating CD4+ or CD8+ clones, no naive or memory phenotype could be assigned. Unstimulated naive T cells appeared more diverse than memory T cells, and naive cells seemed to contribute substantially to the alloresponse. Because sequences below about 10^-5 frequency were poorly captured, only a minor fraction of alloreactive clones could be mapped to unstimulated subsets. Of the alloreactive CD4+ clones that could be mapped, the Treg-derived share averaged roughly 69% with siplizumab compared with 25% to 30% in control reactions.

Trimming at the junction amounts to 3 bases on V and 8 bases on J, and the germline ends lie 13 bases apart. Spanning cysteine to phenylalanine, the CDR3 consists of 14 amino acids. The CDR3 DNA has 42 bases and is translated from base 1. According to the germline V gene, CDR1 reads MDHEN and CDR2 reads SYDVKM. The V and J segments used are TRBV28 and TRBJ1-4; possibly the D gene is TRBD1, per 5 matching bases. The receptor's source is a human donor in good health. The sample comprised CD8+ T cells sorted from blood. The CDR3 is CASSFLGTEEKLFF. The DNA is as follows: TGTGCCAGCAGTTTTTTGGGGACGGAGGAAAAACTGTTTTTT.